What follows describes a single T cell receptor beta chain. This specimen belongs to a study of blood T cells in healthy people across ages. Trimming took off 4 bases at V and 1 base at J, with 15 bases between the two ends. The CDR3 extends over 15 amino acids. Germline V gene lookup returns CDR1 SGHNT and CDR2 YYREEE (reference sequence). A second PCR of about 6 to 12 cycles used a sample-barcoded 5' primer and a J-beta primer mix. Individual samples furnished no less than 3 million CDR3-containing paired-end reads apiece. Each CDR3 protein is one row after TCRdb ran MiXCR on the 5' RACE reads. The sample lists 750,000 to 950,000 distinct CDR3 sequences, about 55% occurring once. The study drew donors from healthy Caucasian individuals in Russia aged roughly 6 to 90.

The chain joins TRBV5-4 to TRBJ2-7; D perhaps matches TRBD1 (6 bases). Material for sequencing was blood. This TCR came from an elderly man in good health. CDR3 protein: CASSPLDGQSYEQYF. The CDR3 DNA follows: TGTGCCAGCAGCCCCCTTGACGGACAGTCCTACGAGCAGTACTTC.